This is a list of T cell receptor beta chains from one sample in a study of blood T cell repertoires in COVID-19. The table came from immunoSEQ multiplex PCR; TCRdb's copy has only in-frame clones and leaves some out. Among about 470,000 clones listed, roughly 87% were seen once. Sequenced input: PBMCs or T cells enriched from blood (not recorded which). These receptors all stem from a young woman who had recovered from COVID-19. The CDR3 runs from the conserved cysteine through the conserved F or W. The D gene is left open where the match is weak. The size field is filled for only some rows; it gives once, few, many or a size class.

d_call j_call v_call clone_size cdr3_nt cdr3_aa
NA TRBJ1-2 TRBV18 few TGTGCCAGCTCACCACGGTCAGGGGATGGCTACACCTTC CASSPRSGDGYTF
NA TRBJ1-2 TRBV29-1 NA TGCAGCGTTGCGGGCAGGGGTGATGGCTACACCTTC CSVAGRGDGYTF
TRBD1 TRBJ1-4 TRBV20-1 NA TGCAGTGCTAGTCACAGGGGGGATGAAAAACTGTTTTTT CSASHRGDEKLFF
NA TRBJ1-5 TRBV21-1 NA TGTGCCAGCAGCAAAGAGGTTACGGTGAGTGCTCGGACAGGGGGTCAGCCCCAGCATTTT CASSKEVTVSARTGGQPQHF
NA TRBJ1-3 TRBV28 NA TGTGCCAGCAGTTTGCCACAGGGACCCTCTGGAAACACCATATATTTT CASSLPQGPSGNTIYF
NA TRBJ1-6 TRBV28 NA TGTGCCAGCAGTTTTGCGGGATCACCCCTCCACTTT CASSFAGSPLHF
TRBD1 TRBJ2-7 TRBV5-4 NA TGTGCCAGCACCTGGACAGGGGGTGAGCAGTACTTC CASTWTGGEQYF
NA TRBJ2-7 TRBV7-2 NA TGTGCCAGCAGCTTAAATGCGGGACCCTACGAGCAGTACTTC CASSLNAGPYEQYF
NA TRBJ1-4 TRBV7-9 NA TGTGCCAGCAGCTTTTCAGGGGCTAATGAAAAACTGTTTTTT CASSFSGANEKLFF
NA TRBJ1-2 TRBV4-1 few TGCGCCAGCAGCCAAGATTCGCTGGAGCGGGACCGCTACTATGGCTACACCTTC CASSQDSLERDRYYGYTF
NA TRBJ1-2 TRBV4-1 NA TGCGCCAGCAGTCCCTCGGCAGGACAGTTTAACTATGGCTACACCTTC CASSPSAGQFNYGYTF
NA TRBJ1-2 TRBV6-1 NA TGTGCCAGCAGTGAAGGAAACAGCAGAGTTTATGGCTACACCTTC CASSEGNSRVYGYTF
TRBD1 TRBJ2-7 TRBV2 NA TGTGCCAGCAGTGATAAACAGGGGTACGAGCAGTACTTC CASSDKQGYEQYF
NA TRBJ1-1 TRBV3-1/TRBV3-2 NA TGTGCCAGCAGCCTCGGGTCGAATGAAGCTTTCTTT CASSLGSNEAFF
TRBD2 TRBJ2-7 TRBV12-3/TRBV12-4 NA TGTGCCACGGGAGGGTTGTCCGAGCAGTACTTC CATGGLSEQYF
NA TRBJ1-6 TRBV4-2 NA TGTGCCAGCAGCCAAGCTGAGGGCCAAAATTCACCCCTCCACTTT CASSQAEGQNSPLHF
TRBD1 TRBJ2-7 TRBV5-4 NA TGTGCCAGCAGCCGACAGACAGGGGTGGGTTTGCATGAGCAGTACTTC CASSRQTGVGLHEQYF
TRBD2 TRBJ2-2 TRBV11-2 NA TGTGCCAGCAGCTCCCAGGAGGAACTAGCGGGGGTGGGGGAGCTGTTTTTT CASSSQEELAGVGELFF
TRBD2 TRBJ2-1 TRBV5-8 NA TGTGCCAGCAGCCCGGGGGGGCGGAACAATGAGCAGTTCTTC CASSPGGRNNEQFF
TRBD1 TRBJ1-2 TRBV18 NA TGTGCCAGCTCACCCGACAGGGGGGGCTATGGCTACACCTTC CASSPDRGGYGYTF
TRBD1 TRBJ2-7 TRBV7-6 NA TGTGCCAGCAGCTTACGACAGGGGGCTACCTCCAGCTCCTACGAGCAGTACTTC CASSLRQGATSSSYEQYF
TRBD1 TRBJ1-5 TRBV30 NA TGTGCCTGGGGGGCCGGGACAGGGTATCAGCCCCAGCATTTT CAWGAGTGYQPQHF
NA TRBJ2-1 TRBV13 NA TGTGCCAGCAGCACCCGCGAGGTCAATGAGCAGTTCTTC CASSTREVNEQFF
NA TRBJ2-7 TRBV6-1 NA TGTGCCAGCAGTGAACACAGGGCCATGTACGAGCAGTACTTC CASSEHRAMYEQYF
TRBD2 TRBJ2-2 TRBV7-6 NA TGTGCCAGCAGCCCAACATTCGGGACTATAAGCGGGGAGCTGTTTTTT CASSPTFGTISGELFF
NA TRBJ2-6 TRBV9 NA TGTGCCAGCAGCCCTCACCTATTTGGCTCTGGGGCCAACGTCCTGACTTTC CASSPHLFGSGANVLTF
NA TRBJ2-7 TRBV10-1 NA TGCGCCAGCAGTGAGTCGGGCTCGGGGGTCTACGAGCAGTACTTC CASSESGSGVYEQYF